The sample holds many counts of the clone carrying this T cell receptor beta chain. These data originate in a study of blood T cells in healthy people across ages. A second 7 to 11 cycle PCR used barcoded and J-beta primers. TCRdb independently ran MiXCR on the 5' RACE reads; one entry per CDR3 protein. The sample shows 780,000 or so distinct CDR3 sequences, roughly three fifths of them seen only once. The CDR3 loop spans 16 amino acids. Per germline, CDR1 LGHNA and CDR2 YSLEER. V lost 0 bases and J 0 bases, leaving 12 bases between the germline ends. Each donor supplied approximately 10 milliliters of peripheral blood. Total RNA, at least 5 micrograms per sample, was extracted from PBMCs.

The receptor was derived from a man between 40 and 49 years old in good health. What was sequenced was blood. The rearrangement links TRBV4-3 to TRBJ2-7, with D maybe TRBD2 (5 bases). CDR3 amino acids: CASSQDAQRNSYEQYF. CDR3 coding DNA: TGCGCCAGCAGCCAAGATGCCCAGCGGAACTCCTACGAGCAGTACTTC.